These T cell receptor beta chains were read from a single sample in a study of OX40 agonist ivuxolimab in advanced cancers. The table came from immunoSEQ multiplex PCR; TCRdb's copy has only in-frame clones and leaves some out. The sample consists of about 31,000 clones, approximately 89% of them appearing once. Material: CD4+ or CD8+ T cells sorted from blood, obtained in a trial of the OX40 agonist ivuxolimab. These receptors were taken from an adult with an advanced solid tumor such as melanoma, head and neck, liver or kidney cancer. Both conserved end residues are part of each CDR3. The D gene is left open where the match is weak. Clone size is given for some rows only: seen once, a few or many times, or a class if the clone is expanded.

CDR3nt: TGTGCCAGTATCATGACAGGGACCCCCTACAATGAGCAGTTCTTC; CDR3aa: CASIMTGTPYNEQFF; d_gene: TRBD1; j_gene: TRBJ2-1; v_gene: TRBV19; abundance: .
CDR3nt: TGTGCCAGCAGTGAGCCGGGCAGGGCTAACACCGGGGAGCTGTTTTTT; CDR3aa: CASSEPGRANTGELFF; d_gene: .; j_gene: TRBJ2-2; v_gene: TRBV25-1; abundance: .
CDR3nt: TGCAGCGCACAAAAAGAGAGCAATCAGCCCCAGCATTTT; CDR3aa: CSAQKESNQPQHF; d_gene: .; j_gene: TRBJ1-5; v_gene: TRBV29-1; abundance: .
CDR3nt: TGTGCCAGCAGTAGGATCCAGGGAGGGAGTAGGTCAAAGCAGTACTTC; CDR3aa: CASSRIQGGSRSKQYF; d_gene: TRBD2; j_gene: TRBJ2-7; v_gene: TRBV28; abundance: .
CDR3nt: TGTGCCAGCAGCCAGGATCCGGAGCTGTTTTTT; CDR3aa: CASSQDPELFF; d_gene: .; j_gene: TRBJ2-2; v_gene: TRBV14; abundance: .
CDR3nt: TGTGCCAGCAGTGCACTACAGGGAACCTACGAGCAGTACTTC; CDR3aa: CASSALQGTYEQYF; d_gene: .; j_gene: TRBJ2-7; v_gene: TRBV6-1; abundance: .
CDR3nt: TGTGCCAGCAGTCGTGGAGGTTTGTCTGAAGCTTTCTTT; CDR3aa: CASSRGGLSEAFF; d_gene: .; j_gene: TRBJ1-1; v_gene: TRBV6-5; abundance: .
CDR3nt: TGTGCCAGCAGTTCAGCAGGGTTTTACTCTGGAAACACCATATATTTT; CDR3aa: CASSSAGFYSGNTIYF; d_gene: .; j_gene: TRBJ1-3; v_gene: TRBV28; abundance: .
CDR3nt: TGTGCCAGCAGTCGGACTAGGGACTACGAGCAGTACTTC; CDR3aa: CASSRTRDYEQYF; d_gene: TRBD2; j_gene: TRBJ2-7; v_gene: TRBV27; abundance: .
CDR3nt: TGTGCCAGCAGCTTAGAACCTCTTGGGGTAGCGGGTGAGACCAATGAGCAGTTCTTC; CDR3aa: CASSLEPLGVAGETNEQFF; d_gene: TRBD2; j_gene: TRBJ2-1; v_gene: TRBV11-2; abundance: .
CDR3nt: TGTGCCAGCAGCTCTAGGGTAGGAGCCACAGATACGCAGTATTTT; CDR3aa: CASSSRVGATDTQYF; d_gene: .; j_gene: TRBJ2-3; v_gene: TRBV7-6; abundance: .
CDR3nt: TGCAGCGTTGAAGGCGGGGGGACTCATACCTACGAGCAGTACTTC; CDR3aa: CSVEGGGTHTYEQYF; d_gene: TRBD2; j_gene: TRBJ2-7; v_gene: TRBV29-1; abundance: once
CDR3nt: TGTGCCAGCAGCTTAGTCCCGGGGGCAGGCGCTGAAGCTTTCTTT; CDR3aa: CASSLVPGAGAEAFF; d_gene: .; j_gene: TRBJ1-1; v_gene: TRBV7-2; abundance: few
CDR3nt: TGCGCCAGCAGCCAAGTTCCAGCGGGAGCAAATGAGCAGTTCTTC; CDR3aa: CASSQVPAGANEQFF; d_gene: TRBD2; j_gene: TRBJ2-1; v_gene: TRBV4-1; abundance: .
CDR3nt: TGTGCCAGCAGCGTAGGACCGAACACTGAAGCTTTCTTT; CDR3aa: CASSVGPNTEAFF; d_gene: .; j_gene: TRBJ1-1; v_gene: TRBV9; abundance: few
CDR3nt: TGCAGCGTTGCTCGCGCGGGCCGCACAGATACGCAGTATTTT; CDR3aa: CSVARAGRTDTQYF; d_gene: .; j_gene: TRBJ2-3; v_gene: TRBV29-1; abundance: .
CDR3nt: TGTGCCAGCAGCCTTAATCAGGGGGGAGCGGAGACCCAGTACTTC; CDR3aa: CASSLNQGGAETQYF; d_gene: .; j_gene: TRBJ2-5; v_gene: TRBV7-9; abundance: few
CDR3nt: TGTGCCAGCAACAAAAGGGACAGATACTATGGCTACACCTTC; CDR3aa: CASNKRDRYYGYTF; d_gene: TRBD1; j_gene: TRBJ1-2; v_gene: TRBV6-1; abundance: few